These 27 T cell receptor beta chains share one sample of origin, sequenced in a study of blood T cell repertoires in COVID-19. Method: immunoSEQ multiplex PCR; TCRdb's copy keeps in-frame clones and lacks some. The sample gives around 84,000 clones, around 82% of which show up once; over 35% is in the top ten. The sample consisted of peripheral blood. The receptors come from a man aged 80 or over with active or convalescent COVID-19.

The rearrangement links TRBV21-1 to TRBJ1-6; TRBD1 reflects the table's D call only, with no check against the DNA. TRBV21-1 is reported as a pseudogene. The CDR3 loop spans 17 amino acids. The CDR3 loop is CASRGSPEDRAVSPLHF. CDR3 DNA: TGTGCCAGCAGGGGGTCCCCGGAGGACAGGGCGGTTTCACCCCTCCACTTT.

The chain is built from TRBV7-9 and TRBJ2-1, with 9 bases aligning to TRBD1. V trimming: 5 bases; J trimming: 0 bases; junction bases outside the gene matches: 8. The CDR3 is 17 amino acids. The germline gives CDR1 SEHNR, CDR2 FQNEAQ (reference sequence). The CDR3 here is CASSPRTGDSSYNEQFF. CDR3 sequence (DNA): TGTGCCAGCAGCCCTAGGACAGGGGATAGCTCCTACAATGAGCAGTTCTTC. Drawing the rest from reference TRBV7-9 and TRBJ2-1, the complete variable domain is DTGVSQNPRHKITKRGQNVTFRCDPISEHNRLYWYRQTLGQGPEFLTYFQNEAQLEKSRLLSDRFSAERPKGSFSTLEIQRTEQGDSAMYLCASSPRTGDSSYNEQFFGPGTRLTVL.

V and J are TRBV6-5 and TRBJ2-1; no firm D call. V was clipped by 5 bases and J by 4 bases, with 12 bases between them. In germline, CDR1 is MNHEY, CDR2 SVGAGI. The CDR3 covers 14 residues. For the CDR3, the DNA is TGTGCCAGCAGTCCCCGCGCCAGGTACAATGAGCAGTTCTTC. This codes for CASSPRARYNEQFF.

This chain connects TRBV5-1 to TRBJ1-1, with D tentatively TRBD1 (6 bases). Looked up from germline, CDR1 is SGHRS and CDR2 is YFSETQ. This CDR3 is built from 16 residues. V gave up 0 bases and J gave up 3 bases, with 15 bases separating them. CDR3 in DNA: TGCGCCAGCAGCTTGGGCGGGGGCATGATGGACACTGAAGCTTTCTTT. It codes for CASSLGGGMMDTEAFF.

This clone has only a few counts. This chain connects TRBV7-3 to TRBJ1-2; 8 nucleotides line up with TRBD1. Trimming cost V 2 bases and J 6 bases; bases outside gene matches: 5. Germline CDR1 SGHTA, CDR2 FQGTGA. CDR3 length: 14 residues. This chain's CDR3 is CASSLQGANDGYTF. The CDR3 DNA is TGTGCCAGCAGCTTACAGGGGGCGAATGATGGCTACACCTTC. Using reference TRBV7-3 and TRBJ1-2 for the parts outside the CDR3, the full variable domain is GAGVSQTPSNKVTEKGKYVELRCDPISGHTALYWYRQSLGQGPEFLIYFQGTGAADDSGLPNDRFFAVRPEGSVSTLKIQRTERGDSAVYLCASSLQGANDGYTFGSGTRLTVV.

This clone was seen just once. The chain uses TRBV9 and TRBJ1-1; D call uncertain. The CDR3 has 13 amino acids. V lost 3 bases, J lost 4 bases, and 10 bases lay in between. Germline lookup yields CDR1 SGDLS and CDR2 YYNGEE. CDR3 sequence reads: CASSADGGTEAFF. The CDR3 DNA follows: TGTGCCAGCAGCGCCGACGGCGGCACTGAAGCTTTCTTT.

The gene calls are TRBV3-1 (or the pseudogene TRBV3-2) and TRBJ2-2; TRBD1 might be the D (6 bases). The CDR3 length is 17 residues. V dropped 0 bases and J dropped 1 base, with 12 bases sitting between them. CDR1 is LGHDT, CDR2 YNNKEL, per germline (reference sequence). The CDR3 sequence is CASSQDLQTGNTGELFF. The CDR3 coding sequence is TGTGCCAGCAGCCAAGACCTACAGACAGGGAACACCGGGGAGCTGTTTTTT.

V and J are TRBV7-9 and TRBJ1-2; D may be TRBD1 (6 bases). The length of the CDR3 is 14 residues. Germline CDR1 SEHNR, CDR2 FQNEAQ (reference sequence). Trimming took off 5 bases at V and 4 bases at J, with 14 bases between the two ends. This CDR3 reads CASSVTGVLYGYTF. CDR3 coding DNA: TGTGCCAGCAGCGTGACAGGAGTTCTCTATGGCTACACCTTC.

The chain recombines TRBV7-9 with TRBJ1-2, with D tentatively TRBD1 (5 bases). The germline V gene has CDR1 SEHNR and CDR2 FQNEAQ (reference sequence). With 2 bases removed from V and 2 bases from J, the gap between germline ends came to 9 bases. This CDR3 is 14 amino acids long. Written as DNA, the CDR3 is TGTGCCAGCAGCTTATTGGCAGGGAACTATGGCTACACCTTC. Translation gives CASSLLAGNYGYTF.

The chain employs TRBV7-2 and TRBJ2-5; possible D gene TRBD1, 5 bases. This CDR3 region has 14 residues. CDR1 SGHTA and CDR2 FQGNSA come from the germline V gene. Trimming pared 3 bases from V and 1 base from J, leaving 9 bases between. CDR3 in amino acids: CASSFRQFQETQYF. Here the CDR3 DNA reads TGTGCCAGCAGCTTCCGACAGTTCCAAGAGACCCAGTACTTC. Based on the CDR3 plus reference TRBV7-2 and TRBJ2-5, the full variable domain is GAGVSQSPSNKVTEKGKDVELRCDPISGHTALYWYRQSLGQGLEFLIYFQGNSAPDKSGLPSDRFSAERTGGSVSTLTIQRTQQEDSAVYLCASSFRQFQETQYFGPGTRLLVL.

The chain uses TRBV5-1 and TRBJ2-3, with D possibly TRBD2 on 6 matching bases. Germline assignment: CDR1 SGHRS and CDR2 YFSETQ. CDR3 length: 15 residues. Trimming pared 4 bases from V and 7 bases from J, leaving 19 bases between. This CDR3 is CASSTGTYTLNTQYF. CDR3 DNA: TGCGCCAGCAGCACCGGGACTTACACACTGAATACGCAGTATTTT.

The chain is built from TRBV5-4 and TRBJ2-1, with D possibly matching TRBD2 (6 bases). Germline CDR1 and CDR2: SGHNT and YYREEE (reference sequence). The length of the CDR3 is 16 residues. V gave up 0 bases and J gave up 0 bases, with 10 bases separating them. DNA of the CDR3: TGTGCCAGCAGCTTGGGCGGCGGGATCTCCTACAATGAGCAGTTCTTC. Translated, it gives CASSLGGGISYNEQFF.

This clone was picked up one time. The chain joins TRBV29-1 to TRBJ1-1; a possible D gene is TRBD1 (5 bases). CDR1 and CDR2 from the germline V gene are SQVTM and ANQGSEA. Trimming removed 4 bases at V and 3 bases at J, with 12 bases between. The CDR3 totals 13 residues. The CDR3 DNA reads TGCAGCGTTGCAAGGGGTTTTGACACTGAAGCTTTCTTT. The encoded protein is CSVARGFDTEAFF.

The sample holds one count of this clone. This chain links TRBV5-4 with TRBJ2-2; TRBD1 matches 12 bases. The length of the CDR3 is 17 residues. CDR1 is SGHNT, CDR2 YYREEE, per germline (reference sequence). The J segment lost 6 bases and the V segment lost 4 bases, leaving 10 bases of the junction unmatched. The CDR3 is CASSPRPGQGAAGELFF. CDR3 DNA sequence: TGTGCCAGCAGCCCAAGACCGGGACAGGGGGCCGCCGGGGAGCTGTTTTTT.

The chain carries TRBV7-2 and TRBJ2-3; weak D call: TRBD2 (6 bases). There are 18 residues in the CDR3. Looked up from germline, CDR1 is SGHTA and CDR2 is FQGNSA. The V end was cut by 1 base, the J end by 2 bases, with 19 bases between. This CDR3 is CASSLERGGIPTTDTQYF. The CDR3 nucleotides are TGTGCCAGCAGCTTAGAACGGGGAGGAATCCCTACCACAGATACGCAGTATTTT. Supplemented by reference TRBV7-2 and TRBJ2-3, the full variable domain reads GAGVSQSPSNKVTEKGKDVELRCDPISGHTALYWYRQSLGQGLEFLIYFQGNSAPDKSGLPSDRFSAERTGGSVSTLTIQRTQQEDSAVYLCASSLERGGIPTTDTQYFGPGTRLTVL.

This clone has just one count. The V gene is TRBV27, the J gene TRBJ2-7; 8 bases are shared with TRBD2. V shed 4 bases and J 2 bases; nucleotides not matched to a gene: 16. The CDR3 spans 18 residues. Germline loops: CDR1 MNHEY, CDR2 SMNVEV (reference sequence). The CDR3 is CASSYSGIQAEKAYEQYF. The CDR3 DNA is TGTGCCAGCAGTTATAGCGGGATACAAGCTGAAAAGGCCTACGAGCAGTACTTC.

The chain uses TRBV11-2 and TRBJ2-3, with TRBD2 identical over 10 bases. Germline CDR1 is SGHAT and CDR2 is FQNNGV. J lost 9 bases, V lost 5 bases, and 8 bases had no gene match. The CDR3 spans 14 residues. CDR3: CASSPSGGAGTQYF. The CDR3, as DNA: TGTGCCAGCAGCCCAAGCGGGGGGGCGGGCACGCAGTATTTT.

The chain recombines TRBV11-1 with TRBJ2-1; D is possibly TRBD1 (5 bases). The germline CDR1 and CDR2 sequences are SGHAT and FQDESV (reference sequence). CDR3 length equals 13 residues. Between the trimmed V and J ends, which lost 1 base and 5 bases, there was a span of 6 bases. CDR3 nucleotide sequence: TGTGCCAGCAGCTTAGGACAGAACAATGAGCAGTTCTTC. It is translated as CASSLGQNNEQFF.

V usage is TRBV7-3 and J usage is TRBJ2-2; 12 positions agree with TRBD2. The germline V gene encodes CDR1 SGHTA and CDR2 FQGTGA. J gave up 5 bases and V 5 bases, and 3 bases lay outside the gene matches. This CDR3 is built from 15 residues. The CDR3 here is CASSAGLAGTGELFF. CDR3 nucleotide sequence: TGTGCCAGCAGCGCAGGACTAGCGGGGACCGGGGAGCTGTTTTTT.

The V call is TRBV3-1 (or the pseudogene TRBV3-2), the J call TRBJ2-2; D ambiguous. Trimming cost V 6 bases and J 6 bases, with 11 bases left between them. This CDR3 is 13 amino acids long. CDR1 and CDR2 (germline): LGHDT, YNNKEL (reference sequence). DNA of the CDR3: TGTGCCAGCAGGCAGTTCCGGGCCGGGGAGCTGTTTTTT. Residues: CASRQFRAGELFF.

The V call is TRBV3-1 (or the pseudogene TRBV3-2), the J call TRBJ2-7, with D maybe TRBD2 (5 bases). Trimming stripped 1 base from V and 5 bases from J, with 12 bases between. Germline-derived CDR1 and CDR2 are LGHDT and YNNKEL (reference sequence). The CDR3 loop spans 14 amino acids. Here the CDR3 DNA reads TGTGCCAGCAGCCAAGTCTCGGGAAGAGACGAGCAGTACTTC. It yields the protein CASSQVSGRDEQYF.

V usage is TRBV5-1 and J usage is TRBJ2-5; 11 nucleotides match TRBD2. The CDR3 is 15 amino acids. Unmatched junction bases numbered 7, after V lost 4 bases and J lost 5 bases. The germline CDR1 and CDR2 sequences are SGHRS and YFSETQ. For the CDR3, the DNA is TGCGCCAGCAGCAAACCGACTAGCGGGGTTGAGACCCAGTACTTC. Translating gives CASSKPTSGVETQYF.

This CDR3 is CASSGGGGRGRNEQFF. CDR3 bases: TGTGCCAGCAGTGGGGGTGGCGGGAGGGGCAGGAATGAGCAGTTCTTC. V and J are TRBV28 and TRBJ2-1; TRBD2 aligns across 9 bases. This CDR3 has 16 amino acids. V trimming: 5 bases; J trimming: 7 bases; junction bases outside the gene matches: 12. The germline CDR1 and CDR2 sequences are MDHEN and SYDVKM.

The chain recombines TRBV30 with TRBJ1-3; no clear D gene. CDR3 length: 15 residues. V was clipped by 0 bases and J by 0 bases, with 9 bases between them. Germline assignment: CDR1 GTSNPN and CDR2 SVGIG (reference sequence). The CDR3 reads CAWSVDVASGNTIYF. CDR3 bases: TGTGCCTGGAGTGTTGATGTGGCCTCTGGAAACACCATATATTTT.

The chain uses TRBV29-1 and TRBJ2-1; 8 bases align to TRBD1. The CDR3 has 13 amino acids. Unmatched junction bases numbered 7, after V lost 3 bases and J lost 9 bases. From germline, CDR1 is SQVTM and CDR2 ANQGSEA. The CDR3 loop is CSVETGDSTEQFF. CDR3 DNA: TGCAGCGTTGAGACAGGGGACTCCACTGAGCAGTTCTTC.

This chain joins TRBV5-1 and TRBJ2-5, with 7 bases identical to TRBD2. Per germline, CDR1 SGHRS and CDR2 YFSETQ. V shed 3 bases, J shed 5 bases, and the junction held 1 base outside the gene matches. The CDR3 runs 12 residues. In nucleotides, the CDR3 is TGCGCCAGCAGCTCCGGGGGGGAGACCCAGTACTTC. Its protein product is CASSSGGETQYF.

The chain carries TRBV21-1 and TRBJ1-1. TRBV21-1 is described as a pseudogene. The CDR3 runs 15 residues. CDR3 nucleotides: TGTGCCAGCCCCCAAGCGGGGGGGATGAACACTGAAGCTTTCTTT. Protein: CASPQAGGMNTEAFF.